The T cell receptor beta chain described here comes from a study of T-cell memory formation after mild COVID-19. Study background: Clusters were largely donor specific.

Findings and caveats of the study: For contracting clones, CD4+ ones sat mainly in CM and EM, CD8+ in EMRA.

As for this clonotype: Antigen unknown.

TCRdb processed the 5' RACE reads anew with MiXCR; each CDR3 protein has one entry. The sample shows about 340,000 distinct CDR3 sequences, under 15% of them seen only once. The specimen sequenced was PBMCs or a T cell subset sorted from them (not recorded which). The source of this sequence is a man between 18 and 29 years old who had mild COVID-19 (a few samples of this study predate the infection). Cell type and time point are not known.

The CDR3 bases are TGTGCCAGCAGTCCCCGACCCTTCACAGGGGTTGGCGAGACCCAGTACTTC. Protein: CASSPRPFTGVGETQYF. This chain joins TRBV28 and TRBJ2-5; 7 nucleotides agree with TRBD1. Germline CDR1 reads MDHEN; CDR2 reads SYDVKM. This CDR3 contains 17 residues. The V gene end was trimmed by 5 bases and the J gene end by 5 bases; junction bases not matched to a gene: 17.